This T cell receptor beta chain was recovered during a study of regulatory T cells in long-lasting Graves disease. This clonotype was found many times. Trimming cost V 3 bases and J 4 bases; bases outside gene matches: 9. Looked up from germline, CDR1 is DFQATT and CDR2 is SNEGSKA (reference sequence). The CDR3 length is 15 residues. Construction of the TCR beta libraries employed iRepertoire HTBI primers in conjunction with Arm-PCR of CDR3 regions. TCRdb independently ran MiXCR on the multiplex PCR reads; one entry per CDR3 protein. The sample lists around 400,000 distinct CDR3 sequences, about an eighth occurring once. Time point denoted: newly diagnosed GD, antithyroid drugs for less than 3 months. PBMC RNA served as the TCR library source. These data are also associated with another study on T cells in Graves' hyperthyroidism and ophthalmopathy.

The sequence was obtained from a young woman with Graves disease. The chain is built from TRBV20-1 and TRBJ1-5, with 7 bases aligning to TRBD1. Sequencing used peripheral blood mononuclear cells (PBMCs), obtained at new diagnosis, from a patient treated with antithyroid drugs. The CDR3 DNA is TGCAGTGCTAGCCAACTAAGGGACAGTAATCAGCCCCAGCATTTT. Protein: CSASQLRDSNQPQHF.